This T cell receptor beta chain was captured in a study of shared clonotypes between healthy human individuals. Looking at the study overall: Contributing individuals were a couple of females and three males aged 18 to 49. Study-wide results and caveats: Large sequencing depth failed to make sorted-subset sequencing complete, rarefaction showed. Clonotype sharing across a few donors was observed for around 4.5% of naive CD4 clonotypes.

Turning to this clone: Its antigen is undetermined.

V lost 3 bases, J lost 12 bases, and 5 bases stayed unmatched. The germline gives CDR1 SGHAT, CDR2 FQNNGV. The CDR3 runs to 12 residues. Measured with immunoSEQ multiplex PCR; TCRdb has only the in-frame clones, and not every one. Among 850,000 to 1,200,000 clones listed, roughly 80% were seen once. The chain employs TRBV11-2 and TRBJ2-3; 8 bases map to TRBD2. The source material was memory CD4+ T cells sorted from blood. Subset indicated: CD45RA-negative fraction. This TCR was sampled from a man between 18 and 35 years old in good health. DNA of the CDR3: TGTGCCAGCAGCTTTGGACTAGCTCTCCAGTATTTT. Its protein product is CASSFGLALQYF.